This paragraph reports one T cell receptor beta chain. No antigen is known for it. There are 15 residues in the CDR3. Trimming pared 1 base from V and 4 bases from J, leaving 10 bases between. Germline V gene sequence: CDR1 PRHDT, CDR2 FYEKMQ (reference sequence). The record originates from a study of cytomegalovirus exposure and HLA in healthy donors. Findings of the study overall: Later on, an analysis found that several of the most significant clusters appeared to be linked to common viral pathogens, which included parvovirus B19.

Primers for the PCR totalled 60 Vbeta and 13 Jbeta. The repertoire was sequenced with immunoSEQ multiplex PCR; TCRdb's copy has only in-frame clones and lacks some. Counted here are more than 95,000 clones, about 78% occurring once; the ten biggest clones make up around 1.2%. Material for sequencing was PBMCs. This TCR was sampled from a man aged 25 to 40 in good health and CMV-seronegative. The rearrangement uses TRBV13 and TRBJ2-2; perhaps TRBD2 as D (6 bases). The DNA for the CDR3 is TGTGCCAGCAGCTTAGACGCGGGGATCACCGGGGAGCTGTTTTTT. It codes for CASSLDAGITGELFF.